This T cell receptor beta chain was captured by sequencing in a study of T cells after yellow fever vaccination. Background on the study: Libraries from low-cell-number fractions were prepared with the SMART-Seq v4 Ultra Low Input RNA kit. Study observations and caveats: Among all clonotypes, a small share was observed in both CD4 and CD8 compartments. Weaker, the secondary response had a peak occurring faster, on day 5 versus 15. Most clones from primary vaccination resurfaced after the booster (about 95% CD4, 88% CD8).

Germline trimming cut 0 bases from V and 1 base from J; bases unmatched to any gene: 10. This CDR3 has 18 residues. From germline, CDR1 is LNHNV and CDR2 YYDKDF (reference sequence). This clonotype was found a few times. Antigen unknown. TCRdb reprocessed the 5' RACE reads via MiXCR and lists one record per CDR3 protein. The sample includes about 300,000 distinct CDR3 sequences, approximately 7% seen only once; the top ten take 15% to 20%. The receptor was derived from a man between 18 and 29 years old who received the YFV17D yellow fever vaccine. The chain recombines TRBV15 with TRBJ2-3, with 7 bases that match TRBD1. The specimen comprised PBMCs, sampled around 45 days after the first yellow fever vaccination. The CDR3 DNA reads TGTGCCACCAGCAGAGACCGACGAACAGGGGAGCGCACAGATACGCAGTATTTT. Protein: CATSRDRRTGERTDTQYF.